Given below is one T cell receptor (beta chain) in context. Germline CDR1 reads MNHEY; CDR2 reads SMNVEV (reference sequence). The V segment lost 0 bases and the J segment 4 bases; nucleotides outside the gene matches: 7. The CDR3 extends over 17 amino acids. This sample stems from a study of identifying expanded T cells in peripheral blood. The assay was immunoSEQ multiplex PCR, and TCRdb's table has in-frame clones only and misses some. The sample records approximately 120,000 clones, 88% being singletons. Specimen: blood. The chain recombines TRBV27 with TRBJ1-4; 8 nucleotides match TRBD1. The sequence derives from a person between 18 and 75 years old in good health. CDR3 in DNA: TGTGCCAGCAGTTTATCGATGGGGGACAGGCGTAATGAAAAACTGTTTTTT. Protein sequence: CASSLSMGDRRNEKLFF.